This T cell receptor beta chain was captured by sequencing in a study of identical twins. TCRdb recomputed calls from the 5' RACE reads with MiXCR, one row per CDR3 protein. The table includes about 920,000 distinct CDR3 sequences, 12% detected once. Study results and caveats: Zero-insertion results could be subject to partial confounding by invariant MAIT and iNKT cells.

In this sample, this clonotype turned up a few times. What it binds is not known. The CDR3 sequence is 17 residues long. Trimming pared 6 bases from V and 2 bases from J, leaving 19 bases between. Germline V CDR1 and CDR2: ENHRY, SYGVKD. These records were also assigned to another study, of yellow fever vaccine responses in identical twins.

The TCR originated in a woman aged 18-29 years in good health. Sequencing was done on a sample of PBMCs. This rearrangement joins TRBV10-3 to TRBJ2-2; tentative D call: TRBD2 (6 bases). The CDR3 loop is CAISRVGLALNTGELFF. The DNA of the CDR3 is TGTGCCATCAGCCGAGTCGGGCTAGCGCTAAACACCGGGGAGCTGTTTTTT.